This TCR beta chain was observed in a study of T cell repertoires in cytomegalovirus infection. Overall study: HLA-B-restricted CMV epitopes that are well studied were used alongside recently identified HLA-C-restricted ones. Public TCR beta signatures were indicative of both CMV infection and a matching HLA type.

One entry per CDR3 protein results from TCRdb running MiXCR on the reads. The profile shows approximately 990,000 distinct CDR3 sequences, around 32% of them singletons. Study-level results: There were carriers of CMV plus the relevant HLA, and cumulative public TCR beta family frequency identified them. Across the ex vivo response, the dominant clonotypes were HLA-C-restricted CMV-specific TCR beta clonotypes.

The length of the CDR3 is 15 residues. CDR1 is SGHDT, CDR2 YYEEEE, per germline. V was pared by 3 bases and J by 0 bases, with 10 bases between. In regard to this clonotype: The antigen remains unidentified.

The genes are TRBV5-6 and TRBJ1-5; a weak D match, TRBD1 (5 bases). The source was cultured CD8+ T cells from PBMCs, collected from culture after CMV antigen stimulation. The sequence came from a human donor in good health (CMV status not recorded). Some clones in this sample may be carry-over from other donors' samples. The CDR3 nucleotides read TGTGCCAGCAGCTCCGGACACCATAGCAATCAGCCCCAGCATTTT. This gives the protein CASSSGHHSNQPQHF. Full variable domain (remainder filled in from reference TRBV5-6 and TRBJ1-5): DAGVTQSPTHLIKTRGQQVTLRCSPKSGHDTVSWYQQALGQGPQFIFQYYEEEERQRGNFPDRFSGHQFPNYSSELNVNALLLGDSALYLCASSSGHHSNQPQHFGDGTRLSIL.